This is a list of T cell receptor beta chains from one sample in a study of blood T cell repertoires in COVID-19. The table came from immunoSEQ multiplex PCR; TCRdb's copy has only in-frame clones and leaves some out. This repertoire shows some 97,000 clones, 90% found once; its top ten account for about 5.2%. The sequenced sample consisted of peripheral blood. These receptor sequences come from a man aged 50 or older with acute or convalescent COVID-19. The CDR3 runs from the conserved cysteine through the conserved F or W. The order of the fields is D gene, clone size, V gene, J gene, CDR3 protein, CDR3 DNA. A D gene is named only where the DNA matches it firmly. Expanded clones get a size class; other rows say once, few or many, or leave the size out.

d_gene: NA
abundance: NA
v_gene: TRBV5-6
j_gene: TRBJ1-2
CDR3aa: CASSLASIQKTVNYGYTF
CDR3nt: TGTGCCAGCAGCCTGGCCTCCATTCAGAAGACAGTCAACTATGGCTACACCTTC

d_gene: NA
abundance: NA
v_gene: TRBV6-5
j_gene: TRBJ1-2
CDR3aa: CASDSGQTFYGYTF
CDR3nt: TGTGCCAGCGACTCTGGACAGACCTTCTATGGCTACACCTTC

d_gene: NA
abundance: few
v_gene: TRBV19
j_gene: TRBJ1-5
CDR3aa: CASSMAFKGLDQPQHF
CDR3nt: TGTGCCAGTAGTATGGCGTTTAAGGGGCTCGATCAGCCCCAGCATTTT

d_gene: NA
abundance: NA
v_gene: TRBV6-1
j_gene: TRBJ1-5
CDR3aa: CASSEAGGNQPQHF
CDR3nt: TGTGCCAGCAGTGAAGCTGGAGGGAATCAGCCCCAGCATTTT

d_gene: NA
abundance: NA
v_gene: TRBV6-5
j_gene: TRBJ2-2
CDR3aa: CASRQGSNTGELFF
CDR3nt: TGTGCCAGCAGGCAGGGGTCGAACACCGGGGAGCTGTTTTTT

d_gene: NA
abundance: once
v_gene: TRBV24-1
j_gene: TRBJ2-3
CDR3aa: CATSDRLGVVDTQYF
CDR3nt: TGTGCCACCAGTGATCGTTTAGGGGTAGTAGATACGCAGTATTTT

d_gene: TRBD2
abundance: NA
v_gene: TRBV18
j_gene: TRBJ2-5
CDR3aa: CASSGKTSGQETQYF
CDR3nt: TGTGCCAGCTCAGGGAAGACTAGCGGGCAAGAGACCCAGTACTTC

d_gene: TRBD1
abundance: NA
v_gene: TRBV6-2/TRBV6-3
j_gene: TRBJ1-5
CDR3aa: CASSGQGNQHF
CDR3nt: TGTGCCAGCAGCGGACAGGGTAACCAGCATTTT

d_gene: TRBD1
abundance: NA
v_gene: TRBV19
j_gene: TRBJ1-4
CDR3aa: CASSIGTALREEKLFF
CDR3nt: TGTGCCAGTAGTATTGGGACAGCTTTACGTGAGGAAAAACTGTTTTTT

d_gene: NA
abundance: NA
v_gene: TRBV7-2
j_gene: TRBJ2-3
CDR3aa: CASSLGRGSTDTQYF
CDR3nt: TGTGCCAGCAGCCTCGGACGGGGAAGCACAGATACGCAGTATTTT

d_gene: NA
abundance: NA
v_gene: TRBV5-6
j_gene: TRBJ2-7
CDR3aa: CASSLRTITEIYEQYF
CDR3nt: TGTGCCAGCAGCTTGAGAACTATCACGGAGATCTACGAGCAGTACTTC

d_gene: TRBD1
abundance: NA
v_gene: TRBV6-5
j_gene: TRBJ1-1
CDR3aa: CASSTGVTEAFF
CDR3nt: TGTGCCAGCAGTACAGGGGTAACTGAAGCTTTCTTT

d_gene: TRBD1
abundance: NA
v_gene: TRBV11-3
j_gene: TRBJ2-7
CDR3aa: CASSSQLGTGYEQYF
CDR3nt: TGTGCCAGCAGCTCCCAACTAGGGACAGGCTACGAGCAGTACTTC

d_gene: NA
abundance: NA
v_gene: TRBV4-2
j_gene: TRBJ2-2
CDR3aa: CASSLPSGKGAGELFF
CDR3nt: TGTGCCAGCAGCCTGCCCAGCGGGAAGGGGGCCGGGGAGCTGTTTTTT

d_gene: TRBD1
abundance: NA
v_gene: TRBV7-9
j_gene: TRBJ1-6
CDR3aa: CASSSTGTDNSPLHF
CDR3nt: TGTGCCAGCAGCTCCACCGGGACAGATAATTCACCCCTCCACTTT

d_gene: TRBD2
abundance: NA
v_gene: TRBV7-6
j_gene: TRBJ2-2
CDR3aa: CASSLRLAGDTGELFF
CDR3nt: TGTGCCAGCAGCTTGCGACTAGCGGGGGACACCGGGGAGCTGTTTTTT

d_gene: TRBD2
abundance: NA
v_gene: TRBV7-8
j_gene: TRBJ2-1
CDR3aa: CASSLTSGRFNEQFF
CDR3nt: TGTGCCAGCAGCTTAACTAGCGGGAGGTTTAATGAGCAGTTCTTC

d_gene: NA
abundance: NA
v_gene: TRBV4-1
j_gene: TRBJ2-7
CDR3aa: CASSQDTGHPNPYEQYF
CDR3nt: TGCGCCAGCAGCCAGGACACGGGACACCCGAACCCCTACGAGCAGTACTTC

d_gene: NA
abundance: NA
v_gene: TRBV5-4
j_gene: TRBJ2-2
CDR3aa: CASSLSVSSGNTGELFF
CDR3nt: TGTGCCAGCAGCTTGTCCGTTAGTAGCGGGAACACCGGGGAGCTGTTTTTT

d_gene: NA
abundance: NA
v_gene: TRBV19
j_gene: TRBJ1-5
CDR3aa: CASSIGLSENQPQHF
CDR3nt: TGTGCCAGTAGTATCGGACTCTCGGAAAATCAGCCCCAGCATTTT

d_gene: NA
abundance: NA
v_gene: TRBV30
j_gene: TRBJ2-6
CDR3aa: CAWNKQGSGANVLTF
CDR3nt: TGTGCCTGGAACAAACAGGGCTCTGGGGCCAACGTCCTGACTTTC

d_gene: NA
abundance: NA
v_gene: TRBV4-1
j_gene: TRBJ2-5
CDR3aa: CASSQDHARAQETQYF
CDR3nt: TGCGCCAGCAGCCAAGATCACGCCAGGGCCCAAGAGACCCAGTACTTC

d_gene: TRBD1
abundance: NA
v_gene: TRBV12-3/TRBV12-4
j_gene: TRBJ1-4
CDR3aa: CASTQGLSEKLFF
CDR3nt: TGTGCCAGCACACAGGGGCTCAGTGAAAAACTGTTTTTT

d_gene: TRBD1
abundance: once
v_gene: TRBV19
j_gene: TRBJ1-5
CDR3aa: CASSIRQTGNQPQHF
CDR3nt: TGTGCCAGTAGTATTCGACAGACAGGGAATCAGCCCCAGCATTTT

d_gene: NA
abundance: NA
v_gene: TRBV18
j_gene: TRBJ2-6
CDR3aa: CASSPESGSSSGANVLTF
CDR3nt: TGTGCCAGCTCACCTGAATCCGGTTCCTCCTCTGGGGCCAACGTCCTGACTTTC

d_gene: TRBD2
abundance: NA
v_gene: TRBV10-2
j_gene: TRBJ2-3
CDR3aa: CASSPWTSARTDTQYF
CDR3nt: TGCGCCAGCAGCCCCTGGACTAGCGCCCGCACAGATACGCAGTATTTT

d_gene: TRBD2
abundance: NA
v_gene: TRBV6-1
j_gene: TRBJ2-7
CDR3aa: CASSEGGGSAHEQYF
CDR3nt: TGTGCCAGCAGTGAAGGAGGCGGGAGTGCCCACGAGCAGTACTTC

d_gene: NA
abundance: NA
v_gene: TRBV4-1
j_gene: TRBJ2-5
CDR3aa: CASSQGGYQETQYF
CDR3nt: TGCGCCAGCAGCCAAGGGGGCTACCAAGAGACCCAGTACTTC

d_gene: NA
abundance: NA
v_gene: TRBV1
j_gene: TRBJ2-1
CDR3aa: CTSSQNYRLAGERTESSYNEQFF
CDR3nt: TGCACCAGCAGCCAGAACTACAGGCTAGCGGGAGAGCGAACGGAAAGCTCCTACAATGAGCAGTTCTTC

d_gene: NA
abundance: NA
v_gene: TRBV6-6
j_gene: TRBJ2-5
CDR3aa: CASSSGGTTTQYF
CDR3nt: TGTGCCAGCAGTTCCGGGGGAACCACAACCCAGTACTTC

d_gene: TRBD1
abundance: NA
v_gene: TRBV6-6
j_gene: TRBJ1-4
CDR3aa: CASSFSPGQDQGLFF
CDR3nt: TGTGCCAGCAGTTTTTCACCGGGACAGGACCAGGGGCTGTTTTTT

d_gene: NA
abundance: NA
v_gene: TRBV5-4
j_gene: TRBJ2-7
CDR3aa: CASSPSDRREQYF
CDR3nt: TGTGCCAGCAGCCCCTCCGACAGACGGGAGCAGTACTTC

d_gene: NA
abundance: NA
v_gene: TRBV5-1
j_gene: TRBJ1-1
CDR3aa: CASSLARTKNTEAFF
CDR3nt: TGCGCCAGCAGCTTGGCCAGGACAAAGAACACTGAAGCTTTCTTT

d_gene: TRBD2
abundance: few
v_gene: TRBV11-3
j_gene: TRBJ2-7
CDR3aa: CASSLEAGDSYEQYF
CDR3nt: TGTGCCAGCAGCTTAGAAGCGGGGGACTCCTACGAGCAGTACTTC

d_gene: TRBD1
abundance: NA
v_gene: TRBV5-1
j_gene: TRBJ1-2
CDR3aa: CASSPTGDYGYTF
CDR3nt: TGCGCCAGCAGCCCAACAGGGGACTATGGCTACACCTTC

d_gene: NA
abundance: NA
v_gene: TRBV27
j_gene: TRBJ2-4
CDR3aa: CASARGAKNIQYF
CDR3nt: TGTGCCAGCGCTCGAGGAGCCAAAAACATTCAGTACTTC

d_gene: NA
abundance: NA
v_gene: TRBV5-5
j_gene: TRBJ1-5
CDR3aa: CASSYRTDYSNQPQHF
CDR3nt: TGTGCCAGCAGCTATCGGACAGACTATAGCAATCAGCCCCAGCATTTT

d_gene: NA
abundance: NA
v_gene: TRBV5-1
j_gene: TRBJ1-1
CDR3aa: CASRFMRDTEAFF
CDR3nt: TGCGCCAGCAGGTTTATGCGGGACACTGAAGCTTTCTTT

d_gene: TRBD2
abundance: NA
v_gene: TRBV2
j_gene: TRBJ2-1
CDR3aa: CASSSPLAGSSYNEQFF
CDR3nt: TGTGCCAGCAGTTCACCGCTAGCGGGTAGCTCCTACAATGAGCAGTTCTTC

d_gene: NA
abundance: NA
v_gene: TRBV24-1
j_gene: TRBJ1-2
CDR3aa: CATSGGTYYGYTF
CDR3nt: TGTGCCACCAGCGGCGGGACTTATTATGGCTACACCTTC

d_gene: TRBD2
abundance: NA
v_gene: TRBV6-6
j_gene: TRBJ2-5
CDR3aa: CASSYLTSGNGETQYF
CDR3nt: TGTGCCAGCAGTTACTTGACTAGCGGGAATGGAGAGACCCAGTACTTC

d_gene: NA
abundance: NA
v_gene: TRBV12-3/TRBV12-4
j_gene: TRBJ2-3
CDR3aa: CASSFSSADTQYF
CDR3nt: TGTGCCAGCAGCTTCAGTAGCGCAGATACGCAGTATTTT

d_gene: NA
abundance: NA
v_gene: TRBV19
j_gene: TRBJ1-4
CDR3aa: CATRTGGSEKLFF
CDR3nt: TGTGCCACCCGAACCGGAGGGAGTGAAAAACTGTTTTTT

d_gene: TRBD1
abundance: NA
v_gene: TRBV6-5
j_gene: TRBJ2-7
CDR3aa: CASSPRQGAYEQYF
CDR3nt: TGTGCCAGCAGCCCCCGGCAGGGGGCTTACGAGCAGTACTTC